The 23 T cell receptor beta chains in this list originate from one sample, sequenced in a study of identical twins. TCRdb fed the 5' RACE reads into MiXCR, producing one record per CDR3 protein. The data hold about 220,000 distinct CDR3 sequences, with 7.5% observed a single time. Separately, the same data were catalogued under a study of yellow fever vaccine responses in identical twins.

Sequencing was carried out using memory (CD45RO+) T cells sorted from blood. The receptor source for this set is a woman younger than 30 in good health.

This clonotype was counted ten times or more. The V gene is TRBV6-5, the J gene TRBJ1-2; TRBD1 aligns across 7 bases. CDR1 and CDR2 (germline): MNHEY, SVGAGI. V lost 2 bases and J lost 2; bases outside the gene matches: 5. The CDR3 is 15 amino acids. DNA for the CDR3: TGTGCCAGCAGTTACCAGGGGGGCTGGAACTATGGCTACACCTTC. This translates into CASSYQGGWNYGYTF.

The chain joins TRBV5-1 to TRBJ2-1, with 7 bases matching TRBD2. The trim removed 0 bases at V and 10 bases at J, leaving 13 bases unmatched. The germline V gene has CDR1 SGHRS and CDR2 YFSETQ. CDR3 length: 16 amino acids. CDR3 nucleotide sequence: TGCGCCAGCAGCTTGGGGCTAGCGGCGAGGCATAACGAGCAGTTCTTC. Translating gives CASSLGLAARHNEQFF. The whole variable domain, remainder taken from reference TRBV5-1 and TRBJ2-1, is KAGVTQTPRYLIKTRGQQVTLSCSPISGHRSVSWYQQTPGQGLQFLFEYFSETQRNKGNFPGRFSGRQFSNSRSEMNVSTLELGDSALYLCASSLGLAARHNEQFFGPGTRLTVL.

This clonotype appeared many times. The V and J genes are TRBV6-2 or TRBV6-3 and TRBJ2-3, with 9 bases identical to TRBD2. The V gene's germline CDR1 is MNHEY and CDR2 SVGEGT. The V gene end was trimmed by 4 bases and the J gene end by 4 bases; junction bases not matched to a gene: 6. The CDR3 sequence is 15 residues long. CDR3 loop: CASSFIAGAADTQYF. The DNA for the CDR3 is TGTGCCAGCAGTTTCATAGCGGGAGCGGCAGATACGCAGTATTTT.

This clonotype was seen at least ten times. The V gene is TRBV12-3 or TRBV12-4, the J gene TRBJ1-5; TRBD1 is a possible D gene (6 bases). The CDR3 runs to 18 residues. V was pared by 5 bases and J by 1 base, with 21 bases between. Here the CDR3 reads CASSKRTGRGVSNQPQHF. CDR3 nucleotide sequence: TGTGCCAGCAGTAAGAGAACAGGGAGGGGGGTAAGCAATCAGCCCCAGCATTTT.

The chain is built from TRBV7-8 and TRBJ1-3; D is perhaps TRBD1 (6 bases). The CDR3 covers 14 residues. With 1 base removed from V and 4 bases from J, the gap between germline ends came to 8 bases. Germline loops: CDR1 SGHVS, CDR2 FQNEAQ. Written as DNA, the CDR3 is TGTGCCAGCAGCTTAGACAGGGTGGGAAACACCATATATTTT. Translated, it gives CASSLDRVGNTIYF.

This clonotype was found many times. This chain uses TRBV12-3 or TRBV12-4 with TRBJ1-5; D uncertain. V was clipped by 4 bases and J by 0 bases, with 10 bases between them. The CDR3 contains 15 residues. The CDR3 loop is CASSSDILSNQPQHF. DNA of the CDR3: TGTGCCAGCAGTTCTGACATTCTTAGCAATCAGCCCCAGCATTTT.

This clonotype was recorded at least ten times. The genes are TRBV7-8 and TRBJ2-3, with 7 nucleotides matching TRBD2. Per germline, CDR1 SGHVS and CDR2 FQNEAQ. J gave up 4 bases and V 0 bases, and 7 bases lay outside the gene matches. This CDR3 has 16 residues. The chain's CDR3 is CASSLAGTTISDTQYF. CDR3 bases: TGTGCCAGCAGCTTAGCCGGGACTACGATATCAGATACGCAGTATTTT.

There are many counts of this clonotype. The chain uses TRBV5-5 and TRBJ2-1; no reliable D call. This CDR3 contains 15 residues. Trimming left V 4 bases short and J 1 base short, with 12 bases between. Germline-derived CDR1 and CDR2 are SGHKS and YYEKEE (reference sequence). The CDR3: CASSVDLPSYNEQFF. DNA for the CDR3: TGTGCCAGCAGCGTCGACTTACCTTCCTACAATGAGCAGTTCTTC. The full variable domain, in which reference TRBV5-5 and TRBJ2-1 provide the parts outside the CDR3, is DAGVTQSPTHLIKTRGQQVTLRCSPISGHKSVSWYQQVLGQGPQFIFQYYEKEERGRGNFPDRFSARQFPNYSSELNVNALLLGDSALYLCASSVDLPSYNEQFFGPGTRLTVL.

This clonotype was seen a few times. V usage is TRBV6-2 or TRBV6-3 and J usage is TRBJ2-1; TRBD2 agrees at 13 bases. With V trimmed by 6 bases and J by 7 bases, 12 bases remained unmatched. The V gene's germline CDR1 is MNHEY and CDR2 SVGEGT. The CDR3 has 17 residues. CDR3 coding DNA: TGTGCCAGCAGCCGACAACTAACTAGCGGGAGGGAAAATGAGCAGTTCTTC. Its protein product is CASSRQLTSGRENEQFF.

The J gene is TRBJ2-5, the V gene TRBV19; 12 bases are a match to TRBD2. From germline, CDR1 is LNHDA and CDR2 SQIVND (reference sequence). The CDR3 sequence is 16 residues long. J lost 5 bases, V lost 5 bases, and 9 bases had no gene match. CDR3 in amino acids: CASSASLAGGRETQYF. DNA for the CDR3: TGTGCCAGTAGTGCCAGCCTAGCGGGAGGGCGGGAGACCCAGTACTTC.

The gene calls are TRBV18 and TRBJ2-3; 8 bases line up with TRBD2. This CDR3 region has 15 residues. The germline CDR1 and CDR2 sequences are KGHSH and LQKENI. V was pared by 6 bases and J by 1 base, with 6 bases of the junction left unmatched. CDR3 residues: CASSQATSGTDTQYF. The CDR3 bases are TGTGCCAGCTCTCAAGCGACTAGCGGCACAGATACGCAGTATTTT.

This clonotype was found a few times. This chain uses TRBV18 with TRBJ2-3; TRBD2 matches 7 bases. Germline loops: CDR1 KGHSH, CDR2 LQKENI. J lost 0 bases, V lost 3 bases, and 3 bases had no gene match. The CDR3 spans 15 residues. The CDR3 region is CASSPAAGSTDTQYF. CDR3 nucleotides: TGTGCCAGCTCACCCGCAGCGGGAAGCACAGATACGCAGTATTTT.

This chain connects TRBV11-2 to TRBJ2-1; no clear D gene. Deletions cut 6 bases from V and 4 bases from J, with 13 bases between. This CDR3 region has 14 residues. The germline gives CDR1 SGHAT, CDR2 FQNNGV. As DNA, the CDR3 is TGTGCCAGCAGTCAACAAGCCCCTTACAATGAGCAGTTCTTC. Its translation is CASSQQAPYNEQFF.

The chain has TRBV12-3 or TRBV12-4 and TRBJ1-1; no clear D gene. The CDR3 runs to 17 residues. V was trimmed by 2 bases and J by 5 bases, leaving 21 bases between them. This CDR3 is CASSLSLHRIRGTEAFF. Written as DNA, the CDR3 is TGTGCCAGCAGTTTATCATTGCACCGGATCCGGGGAACTGAAGCTTTCTTT.

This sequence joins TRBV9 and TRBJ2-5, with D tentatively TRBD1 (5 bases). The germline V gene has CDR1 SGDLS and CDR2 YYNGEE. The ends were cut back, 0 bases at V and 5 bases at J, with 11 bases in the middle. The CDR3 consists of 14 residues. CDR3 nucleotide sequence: TGTGCCAGCAGCGTAGAGGCAGGGAAGGAGACCCAGTACTTC. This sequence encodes CASSVEAGKETQYF.

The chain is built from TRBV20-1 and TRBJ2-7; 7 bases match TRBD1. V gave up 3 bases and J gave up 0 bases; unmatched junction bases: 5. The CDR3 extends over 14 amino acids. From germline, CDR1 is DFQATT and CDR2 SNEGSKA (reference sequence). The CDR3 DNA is TGCAGTGCTAGCAAGGGGACAGCCTCCTACGAGCAGTACTTC. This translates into CSASKGTASYEQYF.

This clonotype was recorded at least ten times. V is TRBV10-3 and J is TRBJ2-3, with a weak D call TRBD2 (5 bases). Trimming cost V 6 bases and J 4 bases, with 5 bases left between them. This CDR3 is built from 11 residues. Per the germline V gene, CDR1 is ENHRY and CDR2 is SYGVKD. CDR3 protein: CAIRLADTQYF. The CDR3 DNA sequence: TGTGCCATCAGACTAGCAGATACGCAGTATTTT.

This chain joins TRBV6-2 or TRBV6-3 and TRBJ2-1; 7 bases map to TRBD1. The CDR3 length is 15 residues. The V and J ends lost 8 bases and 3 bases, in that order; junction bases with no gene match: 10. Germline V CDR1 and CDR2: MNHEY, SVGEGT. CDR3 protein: CASSLRAGGYNEQFF. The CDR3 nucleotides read TGTGCCAGCTCCCTGAGGGCAGGGGGCTACAATGAGCAGTTCTTC.

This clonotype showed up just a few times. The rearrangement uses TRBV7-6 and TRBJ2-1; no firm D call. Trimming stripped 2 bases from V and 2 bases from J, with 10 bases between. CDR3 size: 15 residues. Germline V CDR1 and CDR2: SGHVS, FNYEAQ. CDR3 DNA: TGTGCCAGCAGCTTACAGCCTCTAGCCTACAATGAGCAGTTCTTC. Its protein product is CASSLQPLAYNEQFF.

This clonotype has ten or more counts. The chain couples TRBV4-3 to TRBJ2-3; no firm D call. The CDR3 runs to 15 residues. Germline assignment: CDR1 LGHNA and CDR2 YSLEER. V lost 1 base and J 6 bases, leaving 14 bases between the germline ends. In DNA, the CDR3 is TGCGCCAGCAGCCAAGTCCCCGACGCTGGGGATACGCAGTATTTT. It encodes CASSQVPDAGDTQYF.

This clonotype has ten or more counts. This chain's CDR3 is CASSLDRGGYTF. CDR3 nucleotide sequence: TGTGCCAGCAGCTTAGACAGGGGTGGCTACACCTTC. The genes are TRBV7-2 and TRBJ1-2; 7 bases are a match to TRBD1. CDR3 length: 12 residues. The germline gives CDR1 SGHTA, CDR2 FQGNSA. With 1 base clipped from V and 7 bases from J, the junction kept 0 bases outside the gene matches.

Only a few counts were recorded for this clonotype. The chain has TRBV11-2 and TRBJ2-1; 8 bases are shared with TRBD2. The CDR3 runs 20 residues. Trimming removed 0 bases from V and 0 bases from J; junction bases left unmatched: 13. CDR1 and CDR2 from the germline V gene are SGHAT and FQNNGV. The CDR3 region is CASSLELDGIAGSSYNEQFF. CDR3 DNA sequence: TGTGCCAGCAGCTTAGAACTGGACGGCATAGCGGGGAGCTCCTACAATGAGCAGTTCTTC.

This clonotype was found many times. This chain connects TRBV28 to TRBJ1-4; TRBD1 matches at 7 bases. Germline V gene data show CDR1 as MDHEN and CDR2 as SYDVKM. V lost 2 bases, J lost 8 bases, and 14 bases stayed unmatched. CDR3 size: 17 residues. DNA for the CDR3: TGTGCCAGCAGTTTAGAAGGGGTGGGACAGTCTCGAGAAAAACTGTTTTTT. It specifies CASSLEGVGQSREKLFF.